One sample yielded the 32 T cell receptor beta chains listed below, sequenced in a study of T cell responses to AZD1222 COVID-19 vaccine. Measured with immunoSEQ multiplex PCR; TCRdb has only the in-frame clones, and not every one. Here the sample spans 80,000 or so clones, over 60% being singletons. The specimen was peripheral blood, collected 28 days after the second dose of the MenACWY control vaccine. The receptors stem from an adult who received the MenACWY meningococcal vaccine as a control.

The chain couples TRBV19 to TRBJ1-4; 7 bases align to TRBD1. This CDR3 is 12 amino acids long. Looked up from germline, CDR1 is LNHDA and CDR2 is SQIVND (reference sequence). With 9 bases clipped from V and 8 bases from J, the junction kept 6 bases outside the gene matches. The CDR3 DNA is TGTGCCAGCCGACAGGGTTTCGAAAAACTGTTTTTT. The encoded protein is CASRQGFEKLFF.

The rearrangement links TRBV2 to TRBJ2-3; 9 nucleotides match TRBD1. CDR1 SNHLY and CDR2 FYNNEI come from the germline V gene. The trim removed 8 bases at V and 2 bases at J, leaving 2 bases unmatched. This CDR3 region has 13 residues. The CDR3 coding sequence is TGTGCCAGCGGGGACAGGGACACAGATACGCAGTATTTT. Translating gives CASGDRDTDTQYF.

This chain connects TRBV11-2 to TRBJ1-6, with 8 positions matching TRBD1. The CDR3 runs to 16 residues. Germline loops: CDR1 SGHAT, CDR2 FQNNGV. After removal of 1 base from V and 10 bases from J, the junction contained 9 bases not matched to a gene. The CDR3 loop reads CASSLAVTGGVSPLHF. CDR3 sequence (DNA): TGTGCCAGCAGCTTAGCAGTAACAGGGGGAGTATCACCCCTCCACTTT.

The V and J genes are TRBV6-5 and TRBJ1-3; D unclear. The CDR3 consists of 14 residues. The germline V gene has CDR1 MNHEY and CDR2 SVGAGI. Between the trimmed V and J ends, which lost 6 bases and 3 bases, there was a span of 12 bases. The CDR3 spells CASSPGIFGNTIYF. The CDR3 bases are TGTGCCAGCAGCCCCGGGATCTTTGGAAACACCATATATTTT.

This chain connects TRBV4-3 to TRBJ1-1, with D possibly being TRBD1 (6 bases). Germline V lookup: CDR1 LGHNA, CDR2 YSLEER. The CDR3 contains 13 residues. Trimming cost V 2 bases and J 5 bases, with 9 bases left between them. CDR3 sequence reads: CASSQNQGTEAFF. CDR3 bases: TGCGCCAGCAGCCAAAACCAGGGGACTGAAGCTTTCTTT.

The chain couples TRBV5-1 to TRBJ1-2; D ambiguous. The V gene's germline CDR1 is SGHRS and CDR2 YFSETQ. Trimming took 4 bases from V and 12 from J, leaving 16 bases between them. The CDR3 has 12 amino acids. The chain's CDR3 is CASSPSGEAHTF. CDR3 DNA: TGCGCCAGCAGCCCTTCGGGCGAGGCCCACACCTTC.

J is TRBJ1-1 and V is TRBV7-2; D is perhaps TRBD1 (5 bases). The CDR3 loop spans 14 amino acids. Trimming took off 3 bases at V and 4 bases at J, with 12 bases between the two ends. Germline CDR1 and CDR2: SGHTA and FQGNSA. The CDR3 DNA sequence: TGTGCCAGCAGCTTTAGAGGGGAGGGCACTGAAGCTTTCTTT. Residues: CASSFRGEGTEAFF.

The chain couples TRBV6-6 to TRBJ2-7, with D uncertain. The germline V and J ends were trimmed by 7 bases and 0 bases, with 7 bases remaining between them. The germline V gene encodes CDR1 MNHNY and CDR2 SVGAGI (reference sequence). CDR3 size: 12 residues. The DNA of the CDR3 is TGTGCCAGCACAGGAAGCTCCTACGAGCAGTACTTC. This gives the protein CASTGSSYEQYF.

This clone turned up a few times. The V and J genes are TRBV20-1 and TRBJ1-1; D not certain. The germline V gene encodes CDR1 DFQATT and CDR2 SNEGSKA (reference sequence). The V gene lost 0 bases and the J gene lost 8 bases, with 7 bases spanning the gap. This CDR3 has 11 amino acids. The CDR3 loop is CSAREGPEAFF. CDR3 DNA sequence: TGCAGTGCTAGAGAGGGCCCCGAAGCTTTCTTT.

V gene TRBV19 combines with J gene TRBJ1-2; TRBD1 aligns across 12 bases. This CDR3 has 16 amino acids. The V gene's germline CDR1 is LNHDA and CDR2 SQIVND (reference sequence). V dropped 5 bases and J dropped 7; count of bases not matched to a gene: 11. The CDR3 region is CASSLTGTGGAAGYTF. In DNA form, the CDR3 reads TGTGCCAGTAGTTTGACCGGGACAGGGGGCGCGGCTGGCTACACCTTC.

The gene calls are TRBV27 and TRBJ2-2, with no clear D. Germline CDR1 is MNHEY and CDR2 is SMNVEV (reference sequence). The V and J ends lost 2 bases and 1 base respectively, with 8 bases between them. The CDR3 consists of 15 residues. The CDR3 sequence: CASSLNSRNTGELFF. The CDR3 bases are TGTGCCAGCAGTTTAAATAGCCGGAACACCGGGGAGCTGTTTTTT.

The chain is built from TRBV7-8 and TRBJ1-1; D call uncertain. V was trimmed by 5 bases and J by 4 bases, leaving 11 bases between them. The length of the CDR3 is 13 residues. Germline V gene sequence: CDR1 SGHVS, CDR2 FQNEAQ. For the CDR3, the DNA is TGTGCCAGCAGCCCCGACTGGGGCACTGAAGCTTTCTTT. This codes for CASSPDWGTEAFF.

The rearrangement links TRBV6-5 to TRBJ2-1, with D possibly being TRBD2 (7 bases). Trimming stripped 8 bases from V and 1 base from J, with 15 bases between. Germline V CDR1 and CDR2: MNHEY, SVGAGI. The CDR3 consists of 15 residues. The CDR3 nucleotides read TGTGCCAGCGGAGGGGGGGGCAGGTCCTACAATGAGCAGTTCTTC. It specifies CASGGGGRSYNEQFF.

This rearrangement joins TRBV29-1 to TRBJ2-7; D uncertain. The V and J ends lost 4 bases and 1 base respectively, with 8 bases between them. The CDR3 spans 12 residues. The germline gives CDR1 SQVTM, CDR2 ANQGSEA. The CDR3 spells CSVGTVSYEQYF. CDR3 in DNA: TGCAGCGTTGGGACGGTATCCTACGAGCAGTACTTC.

This chain uses TRBV19 with TRBJ1-2; D is ambiguous. Germline V gene lookup returns CDR1 LNHDA and CDR2 SQIVND (reference sequence). CDR3 length: 14 residues. V lost 6 bases to trimming and J lost 6 bases, with 17 bases between them. CDR3 sequence reads: CASRGVGKLDGYTF. Here the CDR3 DNA reads TGTGCCAGTAGGGGTGTTGGGAAGCTGGATGGCTACACCTTC.

This clone turned up a few times. V usage is TRBV11-1 and J usage is TRBJ1-2; TRBD1 is a possible D gene (5 bases). This CDR3 is 14 amino acids long. CDR1 is SGHAT and CDR2 is FQDESV in the germline V gene (reference sequence). V was clipped by 8 bases and J by 5 bases, with 18 bases between them. The CDR3: CASSSRQGPYGYTF. In DNA form, the CDR3 reads TGTGCCAGCTCCTCCCGCCAGGGACCTTATGGCTACACCTTC.

This sequence joins TRBV2 and TRBJ1-1, with D possibly TRBD1 on 6 matching bases. V dropped 6 bases and J dropped 2 bases, with 13 bases sitting between them. This CDR3 is 14 amino acids long. Germline-derived CDR1 and CDR2 are SNHLY and FYNNEI. CDR3 bases: TGTGCCAGCAGGCAACAGGGAGTTAACACTGAAGCTTTCTTT. Translation: CASRQQGVNTEAFF.

The rearrangement uses TRBV6-5 and TRBJ1-1; 7 bases agree with TRBD1. Germline loops: CDR1 MNHEY, CDR2 SVGAGI. The CDR3 is made up of 12 amino acids. V dropped 9 bases and J dropped 6; count of bases not matched to a gene: 7. This CDR3 reads CASQGVLAEAFF. The DNA of the CDR3 is TGTGCCAGTCAGGGGGTATTGGCTGAAGCTTTCTTT.

The chain carries TRBV18 and TRBJ1-4; D possibly corresponds to TRBD1 (5 bases). This CDR3 has 16 amino acids. Between the trimmed V and J ends, which lost 2 bases and 5 bases, there was a span of 15 bases. The germline gives CDR1 KGHSH, CDR2 LQKENI. DNA of the CDR3: TGTGCCAGCTCACCAATTGGCGTTGGGGCGAATGAAAAACTGTTTTTT. Amino acid sequence: CASSPIGVGANEKLFF.

This chain links TRBV11-1 with TRBJ1-1, with 8 bases fitting TRBD1. The V gene's germline CDR1 is SGHAT and CDR2 FQDESV (reference sequence). With V trimmed by 4 bases and J by 1 base, 2 bases remained unmatched. This CDR3 contains 14 residues. CDR3 DNA: TGTGCCAGCAGCTGGGACAGGACGAACACTGAAGCTTTCTTT. Translation gives CASSWDRTNTEAFF.

For this clone: The same CDR3 also results from other DNA sequences found in this sample. The chain links TRBV7-2 to TRBJ2-1, with TRBD2 matching 11 bases. CDR3 length: 15 amino acids. CDR1 and CDR2 from the germline V gene are SGHTA and FQGNSA. After removal of 3 bases from V and 4 bases from J, the junction contained 2 bases not matched to a gene. CDR3 sequence reads: CASSFRTSGYNEQFF. In nucleotides, the CDR3 is TGTGCCAGCAGCTTCCGGACTAGCGGGTACAATGAGCAGTTCTTC.

This clone was observed a handful of times. The chain carries TRBV28 and TRBJ1-2; tentatively, D is TRBD1 (5 bases). Germline V gene data show CDR1 as MDHEN and CDR2 as SYDVKM. This CDR3 region has 19 residues. Trimming took 3 bases from V and 7 from J, leaving 30 bases between them. The CDR3 DNA is TGTGCCAGCAGTTTGCGCCGGGAGGGGTTCTCAAGGGAAGGCGGTGGCTACACCTTC. It codes for CASSLRREGFSREGGGYTF.

The CDR3 region has the DNA TGTGCCAGCAGCCCCCAGGGAACCTCCTATAATTCACCCCTCCACTTT. It encodes CASSPQGTSYNSPLHF. The V and J genes are TRBV7-2 and TRBJ1-6, with D possibly being TRBD1 (5 bases). Trimming removed 5 bases at V and 0 bases at J, with 11 bases between. CDR3 length equals 16 residues. CDR1 is SGHTA, CDR2 FQGNSA, per germline.

The rearrangement uses TRBV27 and TRBJ1-3; 8 bases match TRBD1. Per germline, CDR1 MNHEY and CDR2 SMNVEV (reference sequence). V trimming: 7 bases; J trimming: 2 bases; junction bases outside the gene matches: 7. The CDR3 contains 15 residues. CDR3: CASKRQGLAGNTIYF. The CDR3, as DNA: TGTGCCAGCAAGAGACAGGGGTTGGCTGGAAACACCATATATTTT.

The chain uses TRBV5-4 and TRBJ1-6; D is unclear. The V gene lost 5 bases and the J gene lost 11 bases, with 11 bases spanning the gap. The CDR3 covers 12 residues. Germline V lookup: CDR1 SGHNT, CDR2 YYREEE (reference sequence). CDR3 DNA: TGTGCCAGCAGTCGGGCGGGGACACCCCTCCACTTT. It yields the protein CASSRAGTPLHF.

The chain links TRBV11-1 to TRBJ1-1; unclear D gene. This CDR3 has 13 residues. V was shortened by 3 bases and J by 1 base, with 6 bases between the two germline ends. CDR1 SGHAT and CDR2 FQDESV come from the germline V gene (reference sequence). The DNA of the CDR3 is TGTGCCAGCAGCTTGTGGGGGAACACTGAAGCTTTCTTT. Encoded protein: CASSLWGNTEAFF.

The J gene is TRBJ2-7, the V gene TRBV3-1 (or the pseudogene TRBV3-2); the D gene is possibly TRBD1 (6 bases). The CDR3 extends over 16 amino acids. V was trimmed by 1 base and J by 1 base, leaving 14 bases between them. The germline CDR1 and CDR2 sequences are LGHDT and YNNKEL (reference sequence). CDR3 DNA: TGTGCCAGCAGCCAAGCTCTGGGACAAAGGTCCTACGAGCAGTACTTC. It codes for CASSQALGQRSYEQYF.

The chain couples TRBV27 to TRBJ1-6; no clear D. Trimming took 3 bases from V and 0 from J, leaving 0 bases between them. Germline CDR1 MNHEY, CDR2 SMNVEV (reference sequence). The CDR3 has 13 residues. The CDR3 DNA sequence: TGTGCCAGCAGTTTCTCCTATAATTCACCCCTCCACTTT. It encodes CASSFSYNSPLHF.

The chain links TRBV6-6 to TRBJ2-1; no firm D call. Trimming removed 8 bases at V and 5 bases at J, with 19 bases between. CDR1 MNHNY and CDR2 SVGAGI come from the germline V gene (reference sequence). The CDR3 runs 15 residues. CDR3 amino acids: CASALGVLIDNEQFF. The CDR3 coding sequence is TGTGCCAGCGCCCTCGGTGTTCTAATTGACAATGAGCAGTTCTTC.

This chain uses TRBV7-8 with TRBJ2-7; TRBD1 aligns across 7 bases. The CDR3 contains 12 residues. With 4 bases clipped from V and 6 bases from J, the junction kept 3 bases outside the gene matches. Germline CDR1 SGHVS, CDR2 FQNEAQ. In DNA, the CDR3 is TGTGCCAGCAGCTCACAGGGGCTCGAGCAGTACTTC. Its protein product is CASSSQGLEQYF.

This clone was seen just once. The V call is TRBV5-6, the J call TRBJ1-1; D remains ambiguous. The germline CDR1 and CDR2 sequences are SGHDT and YYEEEE. CDR3 length equals 15 residues. Trimming took off 2 bases at V and 3 bases at J, with 14 bases between the two ends. The CDR3 here is CASSFGAIGDTEAFF. CDR3 DNA: TGTGCCAGCAGCTTCGGCGCCATAGGCGACACTGAAGCTTTCTTT.

V is TRBV6-5 and J is TRBJ2-3; tentatively, D is TRBD2 (5 bases). The CDR3 runs to 14 residues. The germline V gene has CDR1 MNHEY and CDR2 SVGAGI. Trimming removed 6 bases at V and 2 bases at J, with 12 bases between. The CDR3 region is CASRIRGLTDTQYF. CDR3 nucleotide sequence: TGTGCCAGCAGAATTCGAGGACTCACAGATACGCAGTATTTT.